The 2 T cell receptor beta chains given below trace back to one sample, sequenced in a study of cytomegalovirus exposure and HLA in healthy donors. Data came from immunoSEQ multiplex PCR; TCRdb stores just in-frame clones and leaves some out. The table lists over 120,000 clones, 85% to 90% of them singletons, with about 8.2% in the top ten. Sequencing was performed on PBMCs. These receptors all stem from a woman under 30 in good health and CMV-seropositive.

The rearrangement joins TRBV4-2 to TRBJ1-1, with unresolved D. The germline CDR1 and CDR2 sequences are LGHNA and YNFKEQ. V dropped 1 base and J dropped 1 base, with 4 bases sitting between them. The length of the CDR3 is 13 residues. This CDR3 reads CASSQVSNTEAFF. The CDR3 coding sequence is TGTGCCAGCAGCCAAGTCTCGAACACTGAAGCTTTCTTT.

The V gene is TRBV19, the J gene TRBJ1-1; D is unresolved. Germline V CDR1 and CDR2: LNHDA, SQIVND (reference sequence). With 3 bases removed from V and 0 bases from J, the gap between germline ends came to 11 bases. CDR3 size: 15 residues. The CDR3: CASSISATMNTEAFF. The DNA of the CDR3 is TGTGCCAGTAGTATTAGCGCTACTATGAACACTGAAGCTTTCTTT.